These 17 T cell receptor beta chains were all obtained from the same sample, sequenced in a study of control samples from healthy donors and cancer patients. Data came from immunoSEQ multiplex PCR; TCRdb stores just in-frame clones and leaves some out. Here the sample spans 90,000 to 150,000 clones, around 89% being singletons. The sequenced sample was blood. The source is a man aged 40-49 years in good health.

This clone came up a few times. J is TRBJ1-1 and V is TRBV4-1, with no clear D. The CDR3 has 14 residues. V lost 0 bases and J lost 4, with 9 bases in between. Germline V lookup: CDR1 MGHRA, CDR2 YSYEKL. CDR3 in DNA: TGCGCCAGCAGCCAAGATAGGACGGTCACTGAAGCTTTCTTT. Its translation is CASSQDRTVTEAFF.

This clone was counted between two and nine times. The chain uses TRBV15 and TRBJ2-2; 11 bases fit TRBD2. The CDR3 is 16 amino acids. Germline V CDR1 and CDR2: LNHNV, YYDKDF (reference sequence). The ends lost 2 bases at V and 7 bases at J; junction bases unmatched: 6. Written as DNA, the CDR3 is TGTGCCACCAGCAGACAGCCGGGACTAGCGGTCGGGGAGCTGTTTTTT. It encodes CATSRQPGLAVGELFF.

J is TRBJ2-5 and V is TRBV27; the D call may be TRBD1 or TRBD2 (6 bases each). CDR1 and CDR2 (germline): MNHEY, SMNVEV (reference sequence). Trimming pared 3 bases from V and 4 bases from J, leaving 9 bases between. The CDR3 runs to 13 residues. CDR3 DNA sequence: TGTGCCAGCAGTTTCGGAGGGGGAGAGACCCAGTACTTC. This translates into CASSFGGGETQYF.

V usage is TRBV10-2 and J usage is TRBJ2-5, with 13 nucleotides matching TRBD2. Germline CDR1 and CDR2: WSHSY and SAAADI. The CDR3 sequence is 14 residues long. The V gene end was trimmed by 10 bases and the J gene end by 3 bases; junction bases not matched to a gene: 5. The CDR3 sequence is CATNGLAGEETQYF. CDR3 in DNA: TGCGCCACCAACGGACTAGCGGGGGAAGAGACCCAGTACTTC.

The CDR3, as DNA: TGTGCCAGCTGGGACCGACGAGATAGCAATCAGCCCCAGCATTTT. Amino acid sequence: CASWDRRDSNQPQHF. This rearrangement joins TRBV6-5 to TRBJ1-5, with D perhaps matching TRBD1 (5 bases). V lost 8 bases to trimming and J lost 0 bases, with 14 bases between them. The CDR3 length is 15 residues. Germline V CDR1 and CDR2: MNHEY, SVGAGI.

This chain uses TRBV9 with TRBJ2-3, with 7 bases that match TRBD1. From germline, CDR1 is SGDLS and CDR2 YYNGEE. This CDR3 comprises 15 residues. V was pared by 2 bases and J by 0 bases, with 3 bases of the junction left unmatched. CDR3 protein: CASSVRDSSTDTQYF. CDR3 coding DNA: TGTGCCAGCAGCGTGAGGGACAGCAGCACAGATACGCAGTATTTT.

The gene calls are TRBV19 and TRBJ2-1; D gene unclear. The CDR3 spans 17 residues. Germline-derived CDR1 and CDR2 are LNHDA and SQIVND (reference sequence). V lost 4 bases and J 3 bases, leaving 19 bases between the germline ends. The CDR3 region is CASSKVRRLGVYNEQFF. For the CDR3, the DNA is TGTGCCAGTAGTAAAGTTCGCCGGCTTGGGGTCTACAATGAGCAGTTCTTC.

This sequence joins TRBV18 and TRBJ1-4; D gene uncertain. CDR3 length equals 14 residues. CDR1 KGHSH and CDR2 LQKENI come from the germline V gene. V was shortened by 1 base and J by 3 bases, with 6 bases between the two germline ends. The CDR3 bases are TGTGCCAGCTCACCACGCCAAGCTAATGAAAAACTGTTTTTT. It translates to CASSPRQANEKLFF.

This CDR3 is CSVEGGGADTQYF. In DNA, the CDR3 is TGCAGCGTTGAAGGCGGGGGGGCAGATACGCAGTATTTT. This sequence joins TRBV29-1 and TRBJ2-3, with TRBD2 matching 9 bases. The V and J ends lost 1 base and 4 bases, in that order; junction bases with no gene match: 0. Germline V gene lookup returns CDR1 SQVTM and CDR2 ANQGSEA. The CDR3 sequence is 13 residues long.

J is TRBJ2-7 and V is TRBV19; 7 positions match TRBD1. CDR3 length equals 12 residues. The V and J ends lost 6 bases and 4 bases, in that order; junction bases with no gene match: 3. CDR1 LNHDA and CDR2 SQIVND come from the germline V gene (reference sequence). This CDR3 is CASSKQGYEQYF. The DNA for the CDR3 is TGTGCCAGTAGCAAACAGGGGTACGAGCAGTACTTC.

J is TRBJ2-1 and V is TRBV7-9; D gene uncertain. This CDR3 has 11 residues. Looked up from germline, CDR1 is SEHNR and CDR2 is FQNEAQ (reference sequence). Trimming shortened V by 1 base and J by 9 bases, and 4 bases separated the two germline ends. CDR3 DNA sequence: TGTGCCAGCAGCTTAGACCCTGAGCAGTTCTTC. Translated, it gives CASSLDPEQFF.

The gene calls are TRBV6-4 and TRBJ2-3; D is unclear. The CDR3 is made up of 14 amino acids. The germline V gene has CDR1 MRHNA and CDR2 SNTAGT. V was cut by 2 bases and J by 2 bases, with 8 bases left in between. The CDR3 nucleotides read TGTGCCAGCAGTGACCGAGGATTCACAGATACGCAGTATTTT. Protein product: CASSDRGFTDTQYF.

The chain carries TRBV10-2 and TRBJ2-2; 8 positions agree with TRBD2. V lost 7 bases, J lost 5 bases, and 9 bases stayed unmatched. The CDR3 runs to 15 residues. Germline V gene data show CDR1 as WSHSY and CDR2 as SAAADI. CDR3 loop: CASMTGTRYTGELFF. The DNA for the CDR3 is TGCGCCAGCATGACCGGGACTAGGTATACCGGGGAGCTGTTTTTT.

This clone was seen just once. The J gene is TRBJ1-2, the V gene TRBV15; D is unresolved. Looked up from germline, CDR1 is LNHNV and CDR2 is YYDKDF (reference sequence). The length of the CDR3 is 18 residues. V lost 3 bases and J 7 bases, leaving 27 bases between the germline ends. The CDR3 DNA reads TGTGCCACCAGCAGCCCCCGTCCCACGAGGGCCCGAAGCTCTGGCTACACCTTC. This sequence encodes CATSSPRPTRARSSGYTF.

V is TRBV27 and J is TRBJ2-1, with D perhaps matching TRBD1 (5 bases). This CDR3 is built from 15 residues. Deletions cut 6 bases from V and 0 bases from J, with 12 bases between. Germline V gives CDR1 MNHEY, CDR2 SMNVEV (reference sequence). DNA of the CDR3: TGTGCCAGCAGACGACAGACGAGCTCCTACAATGAGCAGTTCTTC. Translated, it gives CASRRQTSSYNEQFF.

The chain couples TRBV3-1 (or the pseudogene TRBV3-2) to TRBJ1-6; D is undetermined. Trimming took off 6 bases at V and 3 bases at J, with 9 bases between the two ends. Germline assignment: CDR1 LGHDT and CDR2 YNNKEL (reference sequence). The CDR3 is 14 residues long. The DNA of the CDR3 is TGTGCCAGCAGACCGCACGTCTATAATTCACCCCTCCACTTT. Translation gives CASRPHVYNSPLHF.

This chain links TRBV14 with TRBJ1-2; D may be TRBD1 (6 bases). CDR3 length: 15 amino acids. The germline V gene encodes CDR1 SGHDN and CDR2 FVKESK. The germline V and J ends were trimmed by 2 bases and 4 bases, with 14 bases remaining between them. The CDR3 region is CASSQQTGPAYGYTF. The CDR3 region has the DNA TGTGCCAGCAGCCAACAGACAGGACCCGCCTATGGCTACACCTTC.